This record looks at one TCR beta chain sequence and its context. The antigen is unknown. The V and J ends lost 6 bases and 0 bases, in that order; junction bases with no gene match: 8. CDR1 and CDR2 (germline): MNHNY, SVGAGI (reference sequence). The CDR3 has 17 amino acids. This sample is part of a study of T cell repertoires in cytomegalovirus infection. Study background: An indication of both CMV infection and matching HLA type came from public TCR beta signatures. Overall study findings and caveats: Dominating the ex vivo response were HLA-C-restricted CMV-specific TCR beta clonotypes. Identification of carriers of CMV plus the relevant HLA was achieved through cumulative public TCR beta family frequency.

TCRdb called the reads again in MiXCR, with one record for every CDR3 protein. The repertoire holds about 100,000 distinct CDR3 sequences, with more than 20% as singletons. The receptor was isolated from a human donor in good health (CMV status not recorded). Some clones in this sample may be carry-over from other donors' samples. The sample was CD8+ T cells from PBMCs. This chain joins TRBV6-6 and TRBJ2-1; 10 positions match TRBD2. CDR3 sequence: CASSWTSGGSSYNEQFF. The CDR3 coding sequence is TGTGCCAGCAGCTGGACTAGCGGAGGGAGCTCCTACAATGAGCAGTTCTTC.